This T cell receptor (beta chain) was identified in a study of blood T cell repertoires in COVID-19. About the study: Samples taken during acute and convalescent COVID-19 were collected in the United States, Italy and Spain. In each case, the material was cDNA or gDNA derived from T cells, B-cell-depleted T cells, or PBMCs.

As processed by the authors: The authors estimated nucleated cell counts from reference gene primer amplification. The protocol was immunoSEQ multiplex PCR, while the TCRdb copy is restricted to in-frame clones and leaves out a portion. Clone size and the V and J calls come from that table; the DNA yielded D and trimming. The table includes about 210,000 clones, more than 75% detected once. CDR3 length: 11 amino acids. Germline V gene lookup returns CDR1 SQVTM and CDR2 ANQGSEA. Between the trimmed V and J ends, which lost 4 bases and 3 bases, there was a span of 6 bases. The sequence came from a woman older than 75 with acute or convalescent COVID-19. The sequenced material came from peripheral blood. The rearrangement joins TRBV29-1 to TRBJ1-1; D gene ambiguous. CDR3 in amino acids: CSVVSYTEAFF. In DNA form, the CDR3 reads TGCAGCGTTGTTTCGTACACTGAAGCTTTCTTT.